The 2 T cell receptor beta chains in this list originate from one sample, sequenced in a study of T cell changes during pregnancy in multiple sclerosis. The protocol was immunoSEQ multiplex PCR, while the TCRdb copy is restricted to in-frame clones and leaves out a portion. This sample has 61,000 or so clones; 85% to 95% occur once, and the top ten carry less than 0.45%. The sample was CD4+ T cells from peripheral blood mononuclear cells, taken before pregnancy. The receptors were gathered from a female donor with multiple sclerosis, enrolled in a pregnancy study.

The V and J genes are TRBV21-1 and TRBJ2-7; TRBD2, the table's D call, was not compared with the DNA. TRBV21-1 is an annotated pseudogene. The CDR3 is 19 amino acids. The CDR3 loop reads CASSPLSSIIQRESYEQYF. The CDR3 DNA reads as TGTGCCAGCAGCCCCCTCTCCAGTATCATCCAGCGGGAGTCCTACGAGCAGTACTTC.

The chain recombines TRBV4-3 with TRBJ2-7, with D possibly matching TRBD1 (5 bases). The CDR3 extends over 14 amino acids. Germline assignment: CDR1 LGHNA and CDR2 YSLEER. Between the trimmed V and J ends, which lost 4 bases and 0 bases, there was a span of 10 bases. CDR3 nucleotide sequence: TGCGCCAGCAGCCGGGGCTTAAGCTCCTACGAGCAGTACTTC. Encoded protein: CASSRGLSSYEQYF.